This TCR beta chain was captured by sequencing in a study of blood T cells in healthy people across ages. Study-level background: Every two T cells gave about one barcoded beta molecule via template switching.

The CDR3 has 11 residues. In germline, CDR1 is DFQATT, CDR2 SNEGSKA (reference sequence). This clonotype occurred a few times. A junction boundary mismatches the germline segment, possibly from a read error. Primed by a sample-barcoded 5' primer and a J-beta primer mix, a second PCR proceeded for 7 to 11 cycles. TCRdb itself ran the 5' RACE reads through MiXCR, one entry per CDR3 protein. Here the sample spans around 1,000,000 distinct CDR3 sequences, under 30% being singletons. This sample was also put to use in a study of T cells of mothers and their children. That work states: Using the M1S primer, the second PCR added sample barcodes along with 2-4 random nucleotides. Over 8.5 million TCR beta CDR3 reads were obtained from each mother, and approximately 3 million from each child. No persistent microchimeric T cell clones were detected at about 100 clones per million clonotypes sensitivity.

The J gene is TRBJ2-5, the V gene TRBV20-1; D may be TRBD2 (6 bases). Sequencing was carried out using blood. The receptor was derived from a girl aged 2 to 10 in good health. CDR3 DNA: TGCAGTGCCCAAGAGGAGGGACGATCGTTCTTC. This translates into CSAQEEGRSFF.